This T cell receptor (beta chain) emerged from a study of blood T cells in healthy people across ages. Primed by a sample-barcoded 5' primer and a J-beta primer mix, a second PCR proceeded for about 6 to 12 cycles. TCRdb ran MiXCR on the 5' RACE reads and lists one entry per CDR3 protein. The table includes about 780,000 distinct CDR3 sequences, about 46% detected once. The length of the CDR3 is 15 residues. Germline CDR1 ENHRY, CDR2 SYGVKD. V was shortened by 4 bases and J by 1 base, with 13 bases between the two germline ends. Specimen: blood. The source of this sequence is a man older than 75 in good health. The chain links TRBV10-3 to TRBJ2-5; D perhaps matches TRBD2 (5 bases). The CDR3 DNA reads TGTGCCATCAGTGGTTGGGGAGAAACCCAAGAGACCCAGTACTTC. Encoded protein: CAISGWGETQETQYF.